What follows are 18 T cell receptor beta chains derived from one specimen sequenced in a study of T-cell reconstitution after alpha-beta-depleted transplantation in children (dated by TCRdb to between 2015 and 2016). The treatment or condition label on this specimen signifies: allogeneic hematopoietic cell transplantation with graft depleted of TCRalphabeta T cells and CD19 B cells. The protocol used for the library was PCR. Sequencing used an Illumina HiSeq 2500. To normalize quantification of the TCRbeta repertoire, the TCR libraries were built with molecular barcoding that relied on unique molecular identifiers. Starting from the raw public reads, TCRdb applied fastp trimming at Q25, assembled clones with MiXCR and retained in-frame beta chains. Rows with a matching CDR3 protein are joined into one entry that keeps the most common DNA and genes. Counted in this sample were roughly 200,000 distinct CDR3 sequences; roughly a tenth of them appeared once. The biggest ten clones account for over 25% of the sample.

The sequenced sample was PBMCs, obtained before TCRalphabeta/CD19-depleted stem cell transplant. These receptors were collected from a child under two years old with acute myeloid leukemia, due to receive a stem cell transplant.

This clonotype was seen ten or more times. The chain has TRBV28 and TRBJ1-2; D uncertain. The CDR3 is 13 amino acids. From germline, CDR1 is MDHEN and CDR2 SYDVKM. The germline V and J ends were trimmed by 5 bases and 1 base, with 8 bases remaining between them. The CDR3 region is CASSPHFNYGYTF. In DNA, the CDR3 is TGTGCCAGCAGTCCGCATTTTAACTATGGCTACACCTTC.

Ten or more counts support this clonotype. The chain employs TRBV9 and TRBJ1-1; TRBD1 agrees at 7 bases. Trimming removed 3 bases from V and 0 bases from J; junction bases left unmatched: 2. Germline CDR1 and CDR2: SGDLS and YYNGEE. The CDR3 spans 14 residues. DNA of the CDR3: TGTGCCAGCAGCGCTACAGGGGTGAACACTGAAGCTTTCTTT. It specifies CASSATGVNTEAFF.

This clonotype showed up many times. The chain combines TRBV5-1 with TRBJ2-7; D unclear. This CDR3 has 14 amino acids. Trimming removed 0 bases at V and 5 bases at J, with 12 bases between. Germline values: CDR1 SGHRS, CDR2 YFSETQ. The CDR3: CASSLVRGNDEQYF. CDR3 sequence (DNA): TGCGCCAGCAGCTTGGTACGAGGAAACGACGAGCAGTACTTC.

The CDR3 loop reads CASSLLAGMGNEQFF. The CDR3 nucleotides read TGCGCCAGCAGCCTGCTAGCGGGGATGGGCAATGAGCAGTTCTTC. The chain couples TRBV4-1 to TRBJ2-1; 9 bases are shared with TRBD2. CDR3 size: 15 residues. J lost 6 bases, V lost 4 bases, and 7 bases had no gene match. Germline CDR1 and CDR2: MGHRA and YSYEKL.

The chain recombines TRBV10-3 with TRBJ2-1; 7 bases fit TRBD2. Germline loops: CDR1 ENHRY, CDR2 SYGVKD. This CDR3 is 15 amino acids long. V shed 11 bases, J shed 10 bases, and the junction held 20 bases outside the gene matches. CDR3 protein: CASRELARSSNEQFF. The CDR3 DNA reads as TGTGCCTCCCGAGAACTAGCGCGTTCCTCCAACGAGCAGTTCTTC.

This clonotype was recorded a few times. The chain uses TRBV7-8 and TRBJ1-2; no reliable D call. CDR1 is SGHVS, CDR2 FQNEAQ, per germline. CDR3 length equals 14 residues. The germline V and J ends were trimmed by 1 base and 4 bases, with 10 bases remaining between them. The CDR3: CASSLVEGTYGYTF. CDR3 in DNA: TGTGCCAGCAGCTTAGTTGAGGGCACCTATGGCTACACCTTC.

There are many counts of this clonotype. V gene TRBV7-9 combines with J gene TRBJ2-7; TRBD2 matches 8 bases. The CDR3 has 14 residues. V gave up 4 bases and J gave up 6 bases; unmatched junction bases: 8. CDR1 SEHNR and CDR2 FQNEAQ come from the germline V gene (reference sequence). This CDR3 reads CASSSSGRVGEQYF. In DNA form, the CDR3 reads TGTGCCAGCAGCTCAAGCGGGAGAGTCGGCGAGCAGTACTTC.

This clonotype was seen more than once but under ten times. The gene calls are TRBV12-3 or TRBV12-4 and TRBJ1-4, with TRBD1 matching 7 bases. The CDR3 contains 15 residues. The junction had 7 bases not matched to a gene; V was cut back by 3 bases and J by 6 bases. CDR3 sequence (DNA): TGTGCCAGCAGTTTGGACTGGCAGGGGGATGAAAAACTGTTTTTT. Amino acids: CASSLDWQGDEKLFF.

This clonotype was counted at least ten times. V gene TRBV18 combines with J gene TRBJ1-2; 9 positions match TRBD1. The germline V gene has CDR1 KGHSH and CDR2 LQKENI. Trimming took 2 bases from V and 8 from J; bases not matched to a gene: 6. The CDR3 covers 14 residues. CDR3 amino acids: CASSPEGQGEGYTF. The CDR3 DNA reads TGTGCCAGCTCACCAGAGGGACAGGGAGAAGGCTACACCTTC.

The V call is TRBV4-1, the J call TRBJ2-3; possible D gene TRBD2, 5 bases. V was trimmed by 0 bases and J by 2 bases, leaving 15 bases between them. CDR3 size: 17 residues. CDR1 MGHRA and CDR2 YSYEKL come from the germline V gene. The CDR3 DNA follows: TGCGCCAGCAGCCAAGATCCACTAGGAGGTCTCACAGATACGCAGTATTTT. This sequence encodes CASSQDPLGGLTDTQYF.

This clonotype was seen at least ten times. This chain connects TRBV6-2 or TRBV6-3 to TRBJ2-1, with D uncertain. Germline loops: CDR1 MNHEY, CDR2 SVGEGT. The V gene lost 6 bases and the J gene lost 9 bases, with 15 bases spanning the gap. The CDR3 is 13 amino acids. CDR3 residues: CASSPLLGTEQFF. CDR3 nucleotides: TGTGCCAGCAGCCCCCTCCTAGGTACTGAGCAGTTCTTC.

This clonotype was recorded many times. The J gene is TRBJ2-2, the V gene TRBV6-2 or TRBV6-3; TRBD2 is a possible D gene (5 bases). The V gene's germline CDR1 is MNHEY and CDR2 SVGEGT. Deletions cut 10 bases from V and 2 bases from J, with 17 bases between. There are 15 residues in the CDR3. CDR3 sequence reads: CATPLSGSNTGELFF. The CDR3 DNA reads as TGTGCCACTCCGTTGAGCGGAAGTAACACCGGGGAGCTGTTTTTT.

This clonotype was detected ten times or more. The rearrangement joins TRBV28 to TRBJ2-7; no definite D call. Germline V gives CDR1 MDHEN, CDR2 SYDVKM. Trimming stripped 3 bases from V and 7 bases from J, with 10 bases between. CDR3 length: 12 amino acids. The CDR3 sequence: CASSLALREQYF. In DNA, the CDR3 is TGTGCCAGCAGTTTGGCCCTCCGGGAGCAGTACTTC.

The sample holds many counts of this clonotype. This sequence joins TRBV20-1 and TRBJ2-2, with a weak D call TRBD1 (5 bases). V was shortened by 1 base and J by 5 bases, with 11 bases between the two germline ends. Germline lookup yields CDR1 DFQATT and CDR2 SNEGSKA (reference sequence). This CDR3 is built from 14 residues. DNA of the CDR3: TGCAGTGCTAGAGGGGGCGGTTTGACCGGGGAGCTGTTTTTT. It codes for CSARGGGLTGELFF.

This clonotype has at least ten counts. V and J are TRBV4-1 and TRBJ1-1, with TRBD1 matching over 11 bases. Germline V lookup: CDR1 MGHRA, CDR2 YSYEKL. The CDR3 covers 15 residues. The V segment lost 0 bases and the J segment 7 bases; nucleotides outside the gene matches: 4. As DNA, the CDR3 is TGCGCCAGCAGCCAAGACCGGACAGGGGGCGTTGAAGCTTTCTTT. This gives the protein CASSQDRTGGVEAFF.

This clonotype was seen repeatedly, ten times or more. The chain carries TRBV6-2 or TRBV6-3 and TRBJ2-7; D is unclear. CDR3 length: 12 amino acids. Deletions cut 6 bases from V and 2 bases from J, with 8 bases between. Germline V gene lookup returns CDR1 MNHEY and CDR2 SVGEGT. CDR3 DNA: TGTGCCAGCAGCCGCACAGCCTACGAGCAGTACTTC. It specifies CASSRTAYEQYF.

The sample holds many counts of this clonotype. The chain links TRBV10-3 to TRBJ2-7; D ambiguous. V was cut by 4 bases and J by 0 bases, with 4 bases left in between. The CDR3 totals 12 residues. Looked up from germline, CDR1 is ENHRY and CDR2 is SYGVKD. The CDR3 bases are TGTGCCATCAGTGGTGACTCCTACGAGCAGTACTTC. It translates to CAISGDSYEQYF.

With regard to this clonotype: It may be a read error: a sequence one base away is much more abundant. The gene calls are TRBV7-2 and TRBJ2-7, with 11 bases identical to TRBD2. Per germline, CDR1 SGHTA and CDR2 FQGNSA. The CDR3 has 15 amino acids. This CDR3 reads CAGSLGTSGGYEQYF. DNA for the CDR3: TGTGCCGGCAGCTTAGGGACTAGCGGAGGCTACGAGCAGTACTTC.